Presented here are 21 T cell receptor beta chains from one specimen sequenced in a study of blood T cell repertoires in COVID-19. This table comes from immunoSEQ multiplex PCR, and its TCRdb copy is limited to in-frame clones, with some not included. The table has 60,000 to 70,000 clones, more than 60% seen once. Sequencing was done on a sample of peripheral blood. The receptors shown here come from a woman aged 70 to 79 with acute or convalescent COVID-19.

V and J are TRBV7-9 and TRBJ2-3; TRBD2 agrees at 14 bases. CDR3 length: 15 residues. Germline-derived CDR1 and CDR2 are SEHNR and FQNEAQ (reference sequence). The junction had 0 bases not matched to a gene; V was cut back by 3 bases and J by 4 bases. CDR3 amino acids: CASSLTSGGADTQYF. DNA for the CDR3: TGTGCCAGCAGCTTGACTAGCGGGGGGGCAGATACGCAGTATTTT. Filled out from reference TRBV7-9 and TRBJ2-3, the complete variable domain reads DTGVSQNPRHKITKRGQNVTFRCDPISEHNRLYWYRQTLGQGPEFLTYFQNEAQLEKSRLLSDRFSAERPKGSFSTLEIQRTEQGDSAMYLCASSLTSGGADTQYFGPGTRLTVL.

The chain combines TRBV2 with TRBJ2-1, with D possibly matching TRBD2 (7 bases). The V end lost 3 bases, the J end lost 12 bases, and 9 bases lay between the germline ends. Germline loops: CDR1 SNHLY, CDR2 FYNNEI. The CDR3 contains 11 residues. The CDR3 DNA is TGTGCCAGCAGTGACGGGGGGCCGCAGTTCTTC. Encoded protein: CASSDGGPQFF.

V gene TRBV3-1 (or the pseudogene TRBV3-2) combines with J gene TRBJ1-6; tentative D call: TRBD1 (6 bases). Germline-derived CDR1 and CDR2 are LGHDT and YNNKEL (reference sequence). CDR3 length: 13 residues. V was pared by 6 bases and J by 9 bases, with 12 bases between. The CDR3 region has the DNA TGTGCCAGCAGGGCAGGGGAGGGTTCACCCCTCCACTTT. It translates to CASRAGEGSPLHF.

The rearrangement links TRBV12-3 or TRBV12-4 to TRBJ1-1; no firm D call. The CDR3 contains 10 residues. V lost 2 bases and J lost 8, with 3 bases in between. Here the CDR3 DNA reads TGTGCCAGCAGTTTAACAGAAGCTTTCTTT. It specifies CASSLTEAFF.

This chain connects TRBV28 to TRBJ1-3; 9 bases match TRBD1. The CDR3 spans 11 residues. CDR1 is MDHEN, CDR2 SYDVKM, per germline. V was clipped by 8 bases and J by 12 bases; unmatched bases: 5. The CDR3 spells CASGWTGDIYF. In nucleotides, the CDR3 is TGTGCCAGCGGTTGGACAGGGGACATATATTTT.

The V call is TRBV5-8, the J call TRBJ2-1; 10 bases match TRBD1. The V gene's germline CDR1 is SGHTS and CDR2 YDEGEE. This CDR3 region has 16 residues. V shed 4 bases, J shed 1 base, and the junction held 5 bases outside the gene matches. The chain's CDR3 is CASSTRTGGSYNEQFF. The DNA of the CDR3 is TGTGCCAGCAGCACCCGGACAGGGGGGTCCTACAATGAGCAGTTCTTC.

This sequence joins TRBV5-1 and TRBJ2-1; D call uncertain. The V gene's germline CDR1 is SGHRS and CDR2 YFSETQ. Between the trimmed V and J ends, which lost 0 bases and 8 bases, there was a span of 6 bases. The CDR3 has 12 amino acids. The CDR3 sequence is CASSLALHEQFF. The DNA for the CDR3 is TGCGCCAGCAGCTTGGCTCTCCATGAGCAGTTCTTC. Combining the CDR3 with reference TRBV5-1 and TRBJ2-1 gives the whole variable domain KAGVTQTPRYLIKTRGQQVTLSCSPISGHRSVSWYQQTPGQGLQFLFEYFSETQRNKGNFPGRFSGRQFSNSRSEMNVSTLELGDSALYLCASSLALHEQFFGPGTRLTVL.

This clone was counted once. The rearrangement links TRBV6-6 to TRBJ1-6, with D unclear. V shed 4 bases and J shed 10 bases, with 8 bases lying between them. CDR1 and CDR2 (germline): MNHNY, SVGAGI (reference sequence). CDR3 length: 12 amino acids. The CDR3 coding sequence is TGTGCCAGCAGTTTGGGGAGATCACCCCTCCACTTT. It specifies CASSLGRSPLHF.

CDR3 sequence reads: CASSSQAYGNQPQHF. Written as DNA, the CDR3 is TGTGCCAGCAGTTCACAGGCCTACGGCAATCAGCCCCAGCATTTT. This chain joins TRBV28 and TRBJ1-5, with D maybe TRBD1 (5 bases). The germline gives CDR1 MDHEN, CDR2 SYDVKM. The V and J ends lost 4 bases and 2 bases respectively, with 12 bases between them. This CDR3 is built from 15 residues.

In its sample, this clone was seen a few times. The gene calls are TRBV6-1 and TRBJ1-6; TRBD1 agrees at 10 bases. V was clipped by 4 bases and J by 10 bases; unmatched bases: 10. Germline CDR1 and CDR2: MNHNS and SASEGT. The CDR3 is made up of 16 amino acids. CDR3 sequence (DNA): TGTGCCAGCAGTGCGCAATCCGGGACAGGGGTCTCACCCCTCCACTTT. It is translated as CASSAQSGTGVSPLHF.

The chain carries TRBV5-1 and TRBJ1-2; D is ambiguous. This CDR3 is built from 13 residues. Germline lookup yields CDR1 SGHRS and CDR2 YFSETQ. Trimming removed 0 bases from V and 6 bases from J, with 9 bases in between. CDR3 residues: CASSLALGDGYTF. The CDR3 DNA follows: TGCGCCAGCAGCTTGGCCCTCGGGGATGGCTACACCTTC.

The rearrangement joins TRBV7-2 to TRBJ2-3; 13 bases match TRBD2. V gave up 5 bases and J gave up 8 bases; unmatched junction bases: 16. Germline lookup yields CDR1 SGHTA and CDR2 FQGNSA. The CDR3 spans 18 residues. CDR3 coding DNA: TGTGCCAGCAGCCCCCACCTCGGACTAGCGGGGGCCTACGGTACGCAGTATTTT. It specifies CASSPHLGLAGAYGTQYF. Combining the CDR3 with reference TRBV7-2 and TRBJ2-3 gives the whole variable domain GAGVSQSPSNKVTEKGKDVELRCDPISGHTALYWYRQSLGQGLEFLIYFQGNSAPDKSGLPSDRFSAERTGGSVSTLTIQRTQQEDSAVYLCASSPHLGLAGAYGTQYFGPGTRLTVL.

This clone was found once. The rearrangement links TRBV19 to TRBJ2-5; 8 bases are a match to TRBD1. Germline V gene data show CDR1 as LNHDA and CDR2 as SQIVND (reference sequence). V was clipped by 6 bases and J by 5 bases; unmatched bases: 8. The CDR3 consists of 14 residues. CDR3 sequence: CASSLRGPRETQYF. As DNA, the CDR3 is TGTGCCAGTAGCCTCAGGGGGCCCAGGGAGACCCAGTACTTC.

In DNA, the CDR3 is TGTGCCAGCAGGAGGGACATCTCTGGAAACACCATATATTTT. Its protein is CASRRDISGNTIYF. V gene TRBV2 combines with J gene TRBJ1-3, with D possibly being TRBD1 (6 bases). V lost 6 bases to trimming and J lost 0 bases, with 9 bases between them. Germline V CDR1 and CDR2: SNHLY, FYNNEI. This CDR3 comprises 14 residues.

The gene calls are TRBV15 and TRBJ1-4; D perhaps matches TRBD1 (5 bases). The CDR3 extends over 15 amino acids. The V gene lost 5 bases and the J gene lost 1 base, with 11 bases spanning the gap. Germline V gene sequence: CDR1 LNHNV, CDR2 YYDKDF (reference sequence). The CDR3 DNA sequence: TGTGCCACCAGCCTCCGAAGGGGAACTAATGAAAAACTGTTTTTT. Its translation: CATSLRRGTNEKLFF.

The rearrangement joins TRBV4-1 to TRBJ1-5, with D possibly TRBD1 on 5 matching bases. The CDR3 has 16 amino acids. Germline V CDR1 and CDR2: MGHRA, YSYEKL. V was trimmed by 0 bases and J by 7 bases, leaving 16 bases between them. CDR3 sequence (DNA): TGCGCCAGCAGCCAAGATCTGGGGGGTCCCGGCCAGCCCCAGCATTTT. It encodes CASSQDLGGPGQPQHF.

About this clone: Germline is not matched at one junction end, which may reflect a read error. In DNA, the CDR3 is TGCGCCAGCCTTAAACGGGAACACTTC. Its protein product is CASLKREHF. V and J are TRBV10-1 and TRBJ1-2; D remains ambiguous. The CDR3 spans 9 residues. The germline V gene encodes CDR1 WNHNN and CDR2 SYGVQD (reference sequence).

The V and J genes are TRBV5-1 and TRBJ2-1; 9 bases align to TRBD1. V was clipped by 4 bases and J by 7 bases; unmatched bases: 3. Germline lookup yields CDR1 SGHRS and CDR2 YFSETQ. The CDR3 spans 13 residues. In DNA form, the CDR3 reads TGCGCCAGCAGCCGGACAGGGGCTAATGAGCAGTTCTTC. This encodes CASSRTGANEQFF.

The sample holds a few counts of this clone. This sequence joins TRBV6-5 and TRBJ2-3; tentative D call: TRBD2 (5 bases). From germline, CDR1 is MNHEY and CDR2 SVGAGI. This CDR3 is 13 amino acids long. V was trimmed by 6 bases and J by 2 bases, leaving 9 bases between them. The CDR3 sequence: CASRDFSTDTQYF. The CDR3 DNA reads TGTGCCAGCAGGGACTTCTCCACAGATACGCAGTATTTT.

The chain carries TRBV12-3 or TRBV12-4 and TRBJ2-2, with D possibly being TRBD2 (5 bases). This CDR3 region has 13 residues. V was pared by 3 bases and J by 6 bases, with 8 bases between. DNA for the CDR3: TGTGCCAGCAGTTTGCTAGCTGCCGGGGAGCTGTTTTTT. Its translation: CASSLLAAGELFF.

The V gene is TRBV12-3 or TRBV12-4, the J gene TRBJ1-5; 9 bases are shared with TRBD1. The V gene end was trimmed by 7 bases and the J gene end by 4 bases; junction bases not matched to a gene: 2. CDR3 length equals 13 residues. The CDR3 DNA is TGTGCCAGCAAAGACAGGGGGAATCAGCCCCAGCATTTT. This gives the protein CASKDRGNQPQHF.